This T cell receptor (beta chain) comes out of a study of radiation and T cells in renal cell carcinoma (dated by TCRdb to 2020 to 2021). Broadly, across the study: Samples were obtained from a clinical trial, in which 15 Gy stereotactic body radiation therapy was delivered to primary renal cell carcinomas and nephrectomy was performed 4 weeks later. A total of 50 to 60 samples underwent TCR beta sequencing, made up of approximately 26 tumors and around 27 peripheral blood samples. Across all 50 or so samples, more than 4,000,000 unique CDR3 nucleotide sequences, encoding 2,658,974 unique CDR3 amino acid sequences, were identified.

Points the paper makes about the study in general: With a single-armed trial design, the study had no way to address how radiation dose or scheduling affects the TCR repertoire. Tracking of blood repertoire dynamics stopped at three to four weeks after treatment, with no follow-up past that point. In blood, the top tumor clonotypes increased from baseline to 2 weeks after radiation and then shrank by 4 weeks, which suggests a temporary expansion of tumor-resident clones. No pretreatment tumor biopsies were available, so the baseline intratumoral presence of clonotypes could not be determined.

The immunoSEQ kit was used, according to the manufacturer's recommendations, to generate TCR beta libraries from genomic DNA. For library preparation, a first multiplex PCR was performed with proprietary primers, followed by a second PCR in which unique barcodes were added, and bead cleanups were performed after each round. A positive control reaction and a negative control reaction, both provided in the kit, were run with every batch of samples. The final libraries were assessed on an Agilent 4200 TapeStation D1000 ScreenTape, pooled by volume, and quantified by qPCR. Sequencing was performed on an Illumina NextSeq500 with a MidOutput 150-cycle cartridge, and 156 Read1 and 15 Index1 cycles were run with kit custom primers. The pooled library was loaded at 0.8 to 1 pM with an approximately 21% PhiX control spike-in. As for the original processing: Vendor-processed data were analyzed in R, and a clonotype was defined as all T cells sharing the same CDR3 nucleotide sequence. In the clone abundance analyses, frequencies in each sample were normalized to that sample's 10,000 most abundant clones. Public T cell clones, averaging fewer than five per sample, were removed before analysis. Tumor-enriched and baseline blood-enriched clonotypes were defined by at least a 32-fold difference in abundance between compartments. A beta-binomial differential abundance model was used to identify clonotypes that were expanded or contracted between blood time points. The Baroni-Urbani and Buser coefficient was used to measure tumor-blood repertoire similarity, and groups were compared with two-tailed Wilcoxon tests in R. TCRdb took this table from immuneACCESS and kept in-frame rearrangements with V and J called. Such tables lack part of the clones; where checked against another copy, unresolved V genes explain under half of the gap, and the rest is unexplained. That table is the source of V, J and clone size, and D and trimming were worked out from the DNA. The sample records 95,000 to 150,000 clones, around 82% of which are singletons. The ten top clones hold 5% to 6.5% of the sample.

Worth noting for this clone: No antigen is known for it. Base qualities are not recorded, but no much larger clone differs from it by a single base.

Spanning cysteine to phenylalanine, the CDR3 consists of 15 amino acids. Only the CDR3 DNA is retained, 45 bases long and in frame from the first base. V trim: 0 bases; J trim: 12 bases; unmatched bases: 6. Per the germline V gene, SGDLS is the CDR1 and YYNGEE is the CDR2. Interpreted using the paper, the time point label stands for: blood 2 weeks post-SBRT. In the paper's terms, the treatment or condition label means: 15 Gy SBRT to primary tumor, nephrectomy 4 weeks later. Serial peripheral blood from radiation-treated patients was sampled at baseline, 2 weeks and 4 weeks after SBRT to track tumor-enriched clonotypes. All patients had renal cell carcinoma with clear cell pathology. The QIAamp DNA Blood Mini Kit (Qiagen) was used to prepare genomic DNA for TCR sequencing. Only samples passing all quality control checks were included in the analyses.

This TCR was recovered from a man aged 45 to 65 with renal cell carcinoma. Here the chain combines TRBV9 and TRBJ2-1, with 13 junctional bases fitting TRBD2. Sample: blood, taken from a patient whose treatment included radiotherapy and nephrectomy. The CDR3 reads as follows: CASSVGRTSGSGQFF. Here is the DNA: TGTGCCAGCAGCGTAGGCCGGACTAGCGGGAGCGGGCAGTTCTTC.